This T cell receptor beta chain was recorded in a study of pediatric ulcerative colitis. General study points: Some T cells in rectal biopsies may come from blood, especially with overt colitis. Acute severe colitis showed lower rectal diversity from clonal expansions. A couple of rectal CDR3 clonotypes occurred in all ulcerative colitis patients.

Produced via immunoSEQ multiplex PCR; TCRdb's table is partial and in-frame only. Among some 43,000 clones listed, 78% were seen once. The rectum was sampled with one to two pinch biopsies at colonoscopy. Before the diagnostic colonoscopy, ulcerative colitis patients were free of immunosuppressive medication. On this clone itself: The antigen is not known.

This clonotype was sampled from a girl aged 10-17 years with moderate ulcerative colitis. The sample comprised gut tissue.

The chain's CDR3 is CASSNTGGAFF. The CDR3 DNA follows: TGTGCCAGCAGCAATACAGGGGGAGCTTTCTTT. V and J are TRBV6-6 and TRBJ1-1; 8 bases line up with TRBD1. The V gene's germline CDR1 is MNHNY and CDR2 SVGAGI (reference sequence). V trimming: 6 bases; J trimming: 10 bases; junction bases outside the gene matches: 4. There are 11 residues in the CDR3.